The rows below give T cell receptor beta chains drawn from one sample of a study of shared clonotypes between healthy human individuals. Produced via immunoSEQ multiplex PCR; TCRdb's table is partial and in-frame only. The table includes roughly 1,100,000 clones, approximately 76% detected once. Sequenced sample: memory CD4+ T cells sorted from blood. The receptors derive from a man younger than 35 in good health. Each CDR3 is given with its conserved first and last residue. Fields, in order: clone size, V gene, D gene, J gene, CDR3 protein, CDR3 DNA. The D gene is left open where the match is weak. Clone size is not always given. Where it is, it says once, few, many or a class for expanded clones.

NA	TRBV30	NA	TRBJ2-1	CAWSPTGPEQFF	TGTGCCTGGAGTCCCACAGGCCCGGAGCAGTTCTTC
NA	TRBV19	NA	TRBJ1-1	CASRGRGDTEAFF	TGTGCCAGCCGAGGGAGGGGCGACACTGAAGCTTTCTTT
NA	TRBV28	TRBD2	TRBJ2-7	CASRTSGESSYEQYF	TGTGCCAGCAGGACTAGCGGGGAGAGCTCCTACGAGCAGTACTTC
NA	TRBV7-2	NA	TRBJ2-7	CASSFVREYEQYF	TGTGCCAGCAGCTTCGTACGGGAGTACGAGCAGTACTTC
NA	TRBV7-2	NA	TRBJ2-7	CASSFPGAYEQYF	TGTGCCAGCAGCTTCCCCGGGGCCTACGAGCAGTACTTC
NA	TRBV28	NA	TRBJ2-5	CASSPRETQYF	TGTGCCAGCAGTCCAAGAGAGACCCAGTACTTC
NA	TRBV2	NA	TRBJ2-6	CASSLFGANVLTF	TGTGCCAGCTCCCTTTTTGGGGCCAACGTCCTGACTTTC
NA	TRBV10-2	TRBD2	TRBJ2-7	CASTQLAGTPGEQYF	TGCGCCAGCACGCAACTAGCGGGGACGCCTGGGGAGCAGTACTTC
NA	TRBV5-4	NA	TRBJ2-1	CASSLGAGTNEQFF	TGTGCCAGCAGCTTGGGGGCGGGGACTAATGAGCAGTTCTTC
NA	TRBV2	TRBD1	TRBJ1-1	CASRGRGLYTEAFF	TGTGCCAGCAGGGGGAGGGGGCTATACACTGAAGCTTTCTTT
few	TRBV18	NA	TRBJ1-5	CASSPDRNQPQHF	TGTGCCAGCTCACCTGACAGAAATCAGCCCCAGCATTTT